The TCR beta chain under discussion was sequenced for a study of radiotherapy plus CTLA-4 blockade in lung cancer. The wider study: Disease control was achieved by approximately 30% of patients, and objective responses by about 17%.

Focal radiation and CTLA-4 blockade (ipilimumab) were tested in chemo-refractory metastatic non-small-cell lung cancer patients. This clone was counted between two and nine times. Its specificity is unknown. The protocol was immunoSEQ multiplex PCR, while the TCRdb copy is restricted to in-frame clones and leaves out a portion. The table records about 120,000 clones, about 90% of them present only once. The CDR3 contains 15 residues. V was clipped by 6 bases and J by 4 bases; unmatched bases: 11. In germline, CDR1 is MNHEY, CDR2 SMNVEV (reference sequence). Study-wide results and caveats: An expansion of tumor-derived TCR clones occurred in blood after radiotherapy plus ipilimumab. Reports identified early blood T cell clone dynamics, with interferon-beta, as the best response predictor.

The clonotype was recovered from a human donor with non-small cell lung cancer that progressed on radiotherapy plus ipilimumab. This chain links TRBV27 with TRBJ2-7, with 8 bases aligning to TRBD1. The sequences come from peripheral blood, collected from a patient treated with radiotherapy plus ipilimumab. The CDR3: CASSRPGQDRYEQYF. The CDR3 DNA sequence: TGTGCCAGCAGCCGACCGGGACAGGATCGGTACGAGCAGTACTTC.